These T cell receptor beta chains were read from a single sample in a study of T cell changes during pregnancy in multiple sclerosis. The method was immunoSEQ multiplex PCR; TCRdb's version includes in-frame clones alone and lacks a portion of them. The sample holds approximately 63,000 clones, over 80% seen once. Here the sequenced sample was peripheral blood, taken in the third trimester of pregnancy. The receptor set was obtained from a female donor in good health, enrolled as a control in a pregnancy study. Each CDR3 is given with its conserved first and last residue. The order of the fields is D gene, V gene, J gene, clone size, CDR3 protein, CDR3 DNA. D genes are given only for firm matches. The size of a clone is reported for some rows only, either as once, few or many, or as a class for expanded clones.

TRBD1	TRBV28	TRBJ2-1	NA	CASSLSDRGVREQFF	TGTGCCAGCAGTTTGTCGGACAGGGGGGTTCGTGAGCAGTTCTTC
TRBD2	TRBV7-9	TRBJ2-3	NA	CASSSSGRAVDTQYF	TGTGCCAGCAGCTCCAGCGGGAGGGCCGTAGATACGCAGTATTTT
TRBD1	TRBV6-5	TRBJ1-3	NA	CATGPGTGSGNTIYF	TGTGCCACCGGTCCCGGGACAGGGTCCGGAAACACCATATATTTT
TRBD2	TRBV11-2	TRBJ2-3	NA	CASSLLLAATQYF	TGTGCCAGCAGCCTATTGCTAGCGGCTACGCAGTATTTT
TRBD2	TRBV5-6	TRBJ2-1	NA	CASSRTSGSYNEQFF	TGTGCCAGCAGCCGGACTAGCGGGAGTTACAATGAGCAGTTCTTC
TRBD1	TRBV28	TRBJ1-5	NA	CASSFRTGVNQPQHF	TGTGCCAGCAGTTTTAGGACAGGGGTCAATCAGCCCCAGCATTTT
NA	TRBV27	TRBJ2-7	NA	CASSLFPRGDTYEQYF	TGTGCCAGCAGTTTATTCCCCAGGGGGGACACCTACGAGCAGTACTTC
NA	TRBV9	TRBJ1-6	NA	CASSVEGWGSPLHF	TGTGCCAGCAGCGTCGAAGGGTGGGGCTCACCCCTCCACTTT
NA	TRBV10-3	TRBJ2-6	NA	CAISESEGSGANVLTF	TGTGCCATCAGTGAGTCGGAGGGGTCTGGGGCCAACGTCCTGACTTTC
TRBD2	TRBV12-5	TRBJ2-3	NA	CASGSRLAGVADTQYF	TGTGCTAGTGGTTCTCGACTAGCGGGAGTGGCAGATACGCAGTATTTT
NA	TRBV6-1	TRBJ2-1	many	CASSDQLGAGNEQFF	TGTGCCAGCAGCGATCAGTTGGGTGCGGGCAATGAGCAGTTCTTC
NA	TRBV5-5	TRBJ2-1	NA	CASSTGALATSYNEQFF	TGTGCCAGCAGCACGGGAGCCCTAGCGACCTCCTACAATGAGCAGTTCTTC
NA	TRBV30	TRBJ1-1	once	CAWSSGGSLEAFF	TGTGCCTGGTCCTCTGGGGGCAGCCTTGAAGCTTTCTTT
NA	TRBV5-1	TRBJ1-4	once	CASSLFQMNEKLFF	TGCGCCAGCAGCTTGTTTCAGATGAATGAAAAACTGTTTTTT